Shown below are 15 T cell receptor beta chains from a single sample sequenced in a study of T-cell memory formation after mild COVID-19. TCRdb itself ran the 5' RACE reads through MiXCR, one entry per CDR3 protein. This table has about 320,000 distinct CDR3 sequences, roughly an eighth appearing once. The sequencing sample was made of PBMCs or a T cell subset sorted from them (not recorded which). Every receptor here comes from a man between 18 and 29 years old who had mild COVID-19 (a few samples of this study predate the infection). Cell type and time point are not known.

The chain carries TRBV7-2 and TRBJ2-2; D is unclear. Trimming stripped 0 bases from V and 2 bases from J, with 4 bases between. CDR3 length: 14 amino acids. CDR1 is SGHTA, CDR2 FQGNSA, per germline. The DNA for the CDR3 is TGTGCCAGCAGCTTAGCCTTTAACACCGGGGAGCTGTTTTTT. As protein: CASSLAFNTGELFF.

The V gene is TRBV18, the J gene TRBJ1-2; D remains ambiguous. V was pared by 5 bases and J by 0 bases, with 13 bases between. The germline CDR1 and CDR2 sequences are KGHSH and LQKENI. The CDR3 has 15 residues. The CDR3 loop reads CASSSSHGANYGYTF. In nucleotides, the CDR3 is TGTGCCAGCTCATCCTCACACGGGGCTAACTATGGCTACACCTTC.

This clonotype was picked up a small number of times. The rearrangement links TRBV4-3 to TRBJ2-7; perhaps D is TRBD1 or TRBD2 (6 bases each). The CDR3 totals 16 residues. Germline values: CDR1 LGHNA, CDR2 YSLEER. Trimming left V 3 bases short and J 5 bases short, with 20 bases between. The CDR3 DNA reads as TGCGCCAGCAGCCAGGTCCCGGCCGGGGGCAGGAACGAGCAGTACTTC. Translating gives CASSQVPAGGRNEQYF.

The chain joins TRBV18 to TRBJ2-4, with D possibly called TRBD1 or TRBD2 (5 bases each). V was trimmed by 5 bases and J by 1 base, leaving 21 bases between them. This CDR3 region has 18 residues. In germline, CDR1 is KGHSH, CDR2 LQKENI. CDR3 amino acids: CASSFWGPTDEAKNIQYF. The CDR3, as DNA: TGTGCCAGCTCATTTTGGGGACCTACCGATGAGGCCAAAAACATTCAGTACTTC. The variable domain in full, completed from reference TRBV18 and TRBJ2-4, reads NAGVMQNPRHLVRRRGQEARLRCSPMKGHSHVYWYRQLPEEGLKFMVYLQKENIIDESGMPKERFSAEFPKEGPSILRIQQVVRGDSAAYFCASSFWGPTDEAKNIQYFGAGTRLSVL.

This chain connects TRBV7-8 to TRBJ1-5, with 7 bases aligning to TRBD1. V gave up 5 bases and J gave up 3 bases; unmatched junction bases: 16. The CDR3 spans 18 residues. CDR1 is SGHVS and CDR2 is FQNEAQ in the germline V gene. This CDR3 is CASSLRILRQGVNQPQHF. The CDR3 DNA reads as TGTGCCAGCAGCCTTAGAATACTGCGACAGGGCGTCAATCAGCCCCAGCATTTT.

This clonotype has only a few counts. The V call is TRBV7-9, the J call TRBJ2-5, with 7 bases fitting TRBD2. After removal of 1 base from V and 5 bases from J, the junction contained 7 bases not matched to a gene. Germline CDR1 and CDR2: SEHNR and FQNEAQ (reference sequence). CDR3 size: 15 residues. DNA for the CDR3: TGTGCCAGCAGCTTAGGCGGGGAGGGTCTTGAGACCCAGTACTTC. Residues: CASSLGGEGLETQYF.

The chain uses TRBV7-2 and TRBJ1-6, with D maybe TRBD1 (6 bases). This CDR3 comprises 18 residues. The V end lost 2 bases, the J end lost 4 bases, and 18 bases lay between the germline ends. The germline CDR1 and CDR2 sequences are SGHTA and FQGNSA. CDR3 nucleotides: TGTGCCAGCAGCTTATTCGGGACACACGCCCCTTATAATTCACCCCTCCACTTT. This codes for CASSLFGTHAPYNSPLHF.

This clonotype was picked up a small number of times. The genes are TRBV10-3 and TRBJ2-1; no reliable D call. The CDR3 runs 12 residues. V shed 4 bases and J shed 5 bases, with 6 bases lying between them. Germline-derived CDR1 and CDR2 are ENHRY and SYGVKD. The CDR3 coding sequence is TGTGCCATCAGTGTAACCCACAATGAGCAGTTCTTC. It codes for CAISVTHNEQFF.

This clonotype turned up a few times. This chain joins TRBV3-1 and TRBJ2-3; 12 positions agree with TRBD2. V lost 0 bases to trimming and J lost 5 bases; unmatched junction nucleotides: 3. This CDR3 spans 16 amino acids. The germline V gene encodes CDR1 LGHDT and CDR2 YNNKEL (reference sequence). The CDR3 DNA is TGTGCCAGCAGCCAAGAACTAGCGGGGGGCAGAGATACGCAGTATTTT. Encoded protein: CASSQELAGGRDTQYF.

The chain recombines TRBV5-1 with TRBJ2-3, with 8 positions matching TRBD2. V shed 0 bases and J 6 bases; nucleotides not matched to a gene: 9. The CDR3 loop spans 16 amino acids. Germline V gene data show CDR1 as SGHRS and CDR2 as YFSETQ. The CDR3 loop is CASSLAPAGEADTQYF. CDR3 bases: TGCGCCAGCAGCTTGGCGCCAGCGGGGGAGGCGGATACGCAGTATTTT.

Notes on this clonotype: This may come from a read error, since a much larger clone is one base off. CDR3 residues: CASSEAGPDPQYF. In DNA form, the CDR3 reads TGTGCCAGCAGTGAAGCGGGGCCAGATCCGCAGTATTTT. The V call is TRBV6-1, the J call TRBJ2-3; D perhaps matches TRBD1 (5 bases). Germline V lookup: CDR1 MNHNS, CDR2 SASEGT. The length of the CDR3 is 13 residues.

The chain carries TRBV5-1 and TRBJ2-7; TRBD1 aligns across 7 bases. Germline CDR1 and CDR2: SGHRS and YFSETQ. CDR3 length: 14 amino acids. V shed 5 bases, J shed 2 bases, and the junction held 7 bases outside the gene matches. The CDR3 DNA follows: TGCGCCAGCAGGGAAGGGACAGCAACCTACGAGCAGTACGTC. Protein: CASREGTATYEQYV.

This clonotype was seen more than once but under ten times. The chain has TRBV7-9 and TRBJ2-2, with no clear D. V was cut by 3 bases and J by 1 base, with 9 bases left in between. CDR3 size: 15 residues. Looked up from germline, CDR1 is SEHNR and CDR2 is FQNEAQ (reference sequence). CDR3 sequence: CASSFAGGNTGELFF. The CDR3, as DNA: TGTGCCAGCAGCTTTGCCGGCGGGAACACCGGGGAGCTGTTTTTT.

This clonotype was detected only once. This chain connects TRBV7-2 to TRBJ2-3; D not resolved. V lost 2 bases, J lost 2 bases, and 8 bases lay in between. Germline lookup yields CDR1 SGHTA and CDR2 FQGNSA. This CDR3 has 14 amino acids. The CDR3 DNA sequence: TGTGCCAGCAGCTTATCAACTAACACAGATACGCAGTATTTT. Protein: CASSLSTNTDTQYF.

The rearrangement uses TRBV4-1 and TRBJ2-2; D gene ambiguous. The CDR3 contains 14 residues. The V end lost 3 bases, the J end lost 5 bases, and 10 bases lay between the germline ends. Germline CDR1 is MGHRA and CDR2 is YSYEKL. DNA for the CDR3: TGCGCCAGCAGCCACGCACTGTGGACCGGGGAGCTGTTTTTT. Translating gives CASSHALWTGELFF.